Below are 20 T cell receptor beta chains sequenced from a single sample in a study of response to subunit inactivated influenza vaccine. Using its own MiXCR run on the RT-PCR reads, TCRdb lists one record per CDR3 protein. The top ten hold less than 7% of the sample, which has roughly 700,000 distinct CDR3 sequences, approximately 13% seen once. The source was PBMCs from blood, collected 14 to 15 days before vaccination. Source of these receptors: a man aged 45-65 years who received an inactivated influenza vaccine.

This clonotype was detected only a few times. This rearrangement joins TRBV4-3 to TRBJ2-5, with D possibly called TRBD1 or TRBD2 (5 bases each). V was shortened by 4 bases and J by 1 base, with 13 bases between the two germline ends. Per germline, CDR1 LGHNA and CDR2 YSLEER. The CDR3 loop spans 15 amino acids. This CDR3 reads CASSPRGPFQETQYF. CDR3 coding DNA: TGCGCCAGCAGCCCCCGGGGCCCGTTCCAAGAGACCCAGTACTTC.

The chain couples TRBV28 to TRBJ1-1; a possible D gene is TRBD1 (5 bases). This CDR3 has 16 residues. Germline loops: CDR1 MDHEN, CDR2 SYDVKM. V lost 5 bases and J 3 bases, leaving 19 bases between the germline ends. CDR3 region: CASSPLGEGGYTEAFF. The CDR3 nucleotides are TGTGCCAGCAGTCCCCTGGGGGAGGGAGGGTACACTGAAGCTTTCTTT.

The chain links TRBV6-5 to TRBJ2-1; TRBD2 agrees at 9 bases. Trimming cost V 3 bases and J 8 bases; bases outside gene matches: 14. Germline-derived CDR1 and CDR2 are MNHEY and SVGAGI. The CDR3 totals 17 residues. The CDR3 loop reads CASSYGVWRGGRDEQFF. CDR3 DNA: TGTGCCAGCAGTTATGGGGTGTGGCGGGGGGGCCGCGATGAGCAGTTCTTC.

This clonotype was seen at least ten times. The V call is TRBV7-9, the J call TRBJ2-1; D might be TRBD1 (6 bases). The CDR3 loop spans 15 amino acids. Trimming shortened V by 5 bases and J by 4 bases, and 15 bases separated the two germline ends. Germline V CDR1 and CDR2: SEHNR, FQNEAQ (reference sequence). CDR3: CASSLLPGEYNEQFF. CDR3 in DNA: TGTGCCAGCAGCCTTCTTCCAGGGGAATACAATGAGCAGTTCTTC.

The genes are TRBV5-1 and TRBJ2-3; 11 bases agree with TRBD1. The trim removed 3 bases at V and 4 bases at J, leaving 7 bases unmatched. This CDR3 is 16 amino acids long. The germline V gene has CDR1 SGHRS and CDR2 YFSETQ. The CDR3 bases are TGCGCCAGCAGCTACATACCGGGACAGGGGGCAGATACGCAGTATTTT. As protein: CASSYIPGQGADTQYF.

This clonotype has more than one count but fewer than ten. The rearrangement joins TRBV27 to TRBJ1-6; D ambiguous. Germline lookup yields CDR1 MNHEY and CDR2 SMNVEV (reference sequence). The V end lost 8 bases, the J end lost 5 bases, and 16 bases lay between the germline ends. The CDR3 is 15 residues long. The CDR3 DNA reads TGTGCCAGCGCTCATCTGGGCGGGGATAATTCACCCCTCCACTTT. Protein sequence: CASAHLGGDNSPLHF.

CDR3 amino acids: CASSQEPGSRTGELFF. CDR3 in DNA: TGCGCCAGCAGCCAAGAGCCAGGGTCGCGCACCGGGGAGCTGTTTTTT. The chain combines TRBV4-3 with TRBJ2-2; a possible D gene is TRBD1 (5 bases). The CDR3 sequence is 16 residues long. The germline V gene encodes CDR1 LGHNA and CDR2 YSLEER. Trimming shortened V by 0 bases and J by 4 bases, and 12 bases separated the two germline ends.

The chain carries TRBV5-1 and TRBJ2-3; D remains ambiguous. Germline V gene lookup returns CDR1 SGHRS and CDR2 YFSETQ. The CDR3 extends over 15 amino acids. Trimming removed 3 bases from V and 5 bases from J, with 16 bases in between. CDR3: CASSWLEGRRDTQYF. The CDR3 region has the DNA TGCGCCAGCAGCTGGCTAGAAGGCCGGCGAGATACGCAGTATTTT.

This clonotype was seen repeatedly, ten times or more. The chain carries TRBV29-1 and TRBJ2-2; 9 bases align to TRBD1. The V segment lost 5 bases and the J segment 6 bases; nucleotides outside the gene matches: 7. Germline-derived CDR1 and CDR2 are SQVTM and ANQGSEA. This CDR3 is built from 14 residues. The CDR3 reads CSVTRDRASGELFF. CDR3 sequence (DNA): TGCAGCGTTACCCGGGACAGGGCCTCCGGGGAGCTGTTTTTT.

In its sample, this clonotype was seen many times. The chain employs TRBV4-3 and TRBJ2-7; D unclear. This CDR3 spans 19 amino acids. The V gene's germline CDR1 is LGHNA and CDR2 YSLEER. The V and J ends lost 0 bases and 0 bases respectively, with 21 bases between them. The CDR3 region is CASSQEPHGAVMDSYEQYF. In DNA, the CDR3 is TGCGCCAGCAGCCAAGAGCCGCACGGCGCAGTCATGGACTCCTACGAGCAGTACTTC.

This clonotype has more than one count but fewer than ten. The gene calls are TRBV12-3 or TRBV12-4 and TRBJ2-1; the D is unclear. This CDR3 is 14 amino acids long. Trimming took 6 bases from V and 8 from J, leaving 17 bases between them. CDR3 bases: TGTGCCAGCAGCCTTTACGGGCCTCTACATGAGCAGTTCTTC. This codes for CASSLYGPLHEQFF.

V gene TRBV24-1 combines with J gene TRBJ2-2; D may be TRBD1 (5 bases). This CDR3 has 18 residues. Germline V gives CDR1 KGHDR, CDR2 SFDVKD. V shed 3 bases and J shed 6 bases, with 22 bases lying between them. The CDR3 DNA is TGTGCCACCAGTGATCCTTCCCCCCCAGGACATCGACCCGGGGAGCTGTTTTTT. Amino acids: CATSDPSPPGHRPGELFF.

This sequence joins TRBV9 and TRBJ2-1; 10 bases agree with TRBD2. The CDR3 consists of 14 residues. CDR1 is SGDLS, CDR2 YYNGEE, per germline. With V trimmed by 3 bases and J by 8 bases, 5 bases remained unmatched. The CDR3 DNA reads TGTGCCAGCAGCGCTAGCGGGAGCTTCGATGAGCAGTTCTTC. Protein product: CASSASGSFDEQFF.

At least ten counts were recorded for this clonotype. The chain links TRBV7-2 to TRBJ1-4; 8 bases are a match to TRBD1. V gave up 1 base and J gave up 7 bases; unmatched junction bases: 2. The CDR3 runs to 14 residues. The germline V gene encodes CDR1 SGHTA and CDR2 FQGNSA. CDR3 sequence (DNA): TGTGCCAGCAGCTTAGGACAGGGGAGTGAAAAACTGTTTTTT. Amino acids: CASSLGQGSEKLFF.

This clonotype was counted a few times. This chain joins TRBV12-3 or TRBV12-4 and TRBJ2-5, with unresolved D. Deletions cut 2 bases from V and 3 bases from J, with 10 bases between. This CDR3 contains 14 residues. The CDR3, as DNA: TGTGCCAGCAGTTTAACCGGAAGGGAAGAGACCCAGTACTTC. Translated, it gives CASSLTGREETQYF.

This clonotype has a count of ten or more. This chain links TRBV20-1 with TRBJ2-5; 9 nucleotides match TRBD2. This CDR3 is built from 15 residues. Trimming at V came to 4 bases and at J to 3 bases, leaving 9 bases not matched to a gene. The V gene's germline CDR1 is DFQATT and CDR2 SNEGSKA (reference sequence). CDR3 nucleotides: TGCAGTGCTAAAGCGGCGACTAGCGGAAAAGAGACCCAGTACTTC. It encodes CSAKAATSGKETQYF.

V is TRBV12-3 or TRBV12-4 and J is TRBJ1-1; 7 bases are shared with TRBD1. The V and J ends lost 5 bases and 0 bases, in that order; junction bases with no gene match: 6. The CDR3 consists of 15 residues. The CDR3, as DNA: TGTGCCAGCAGTCCGACAGGGCCCATGAACACTGAAGCTTTCTTT. It yields the protein CASSPTGPMNTEAFF.

This sequence joins TRBV4-3 and TRBJ2-1, with D possibly being TRBD2 (7 bases). Trimming stripped 0 bases from V and 5 bases from J, with 14 bases between. Per germline, CDR1 LGHNA and CDR2 YSLEER. This CDR3 is built from 16 residues. In DNA, the CDR3 is TGCGCCAGCAGCCAAGATGGAGGGGGGGGCCACAATGAGCAGTTCTTC. Amino acids: CASSQDGGGGHNEQFF.

The rearrangement joins TRBV4-3 to TRBJ1-1; D possibly corresponds to TRBD1 (5 bases). The V end was cut by 11 bases, the J end by 4 bases, with 20 bases between. The CDR3 totals 14 residues. The germline CDR1 and CDR2 sequences are LGHNA and YSLEER. CDR3 in DNA: TGCGCCTCAGGTCGGGGACCACGGGGCACTGAAGCTTTCTTT. Protein product: CASGRGPRGTEAFF.

This clonotype was recorded at least ten times. The chain couples TRBV3-1 to TRBJ2-1; 7 bases map to TRBD1. Losses at the gene ends were 1 base for V and 1 base for J; bases not matched to a gene: 1. Germline CDR1 reads LGHDT; CDR2 reads YNNKEL (reference sequence). The CDR3 spans 15 residues. CDR3 amino acids: CASSQGRGSYNEQFF. The CDR3 coding sequence is TGTGCCAGCAGCCAAGGCAGGGGGTCCTACAATGAGCAGTTCTTC.